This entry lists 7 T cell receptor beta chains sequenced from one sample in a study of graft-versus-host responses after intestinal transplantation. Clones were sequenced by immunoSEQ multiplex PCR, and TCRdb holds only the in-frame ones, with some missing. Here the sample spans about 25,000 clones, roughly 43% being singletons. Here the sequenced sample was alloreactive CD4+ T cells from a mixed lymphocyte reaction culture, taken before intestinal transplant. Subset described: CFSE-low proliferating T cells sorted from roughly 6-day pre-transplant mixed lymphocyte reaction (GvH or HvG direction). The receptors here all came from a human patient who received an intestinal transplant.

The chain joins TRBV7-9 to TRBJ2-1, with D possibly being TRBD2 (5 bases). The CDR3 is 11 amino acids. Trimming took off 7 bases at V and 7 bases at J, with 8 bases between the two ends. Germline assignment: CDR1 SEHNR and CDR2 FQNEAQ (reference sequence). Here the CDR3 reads CASTQRNEQFF. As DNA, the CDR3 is TGTGCCAGCACCCAGCGGAATGAGCAGTTCTTC.

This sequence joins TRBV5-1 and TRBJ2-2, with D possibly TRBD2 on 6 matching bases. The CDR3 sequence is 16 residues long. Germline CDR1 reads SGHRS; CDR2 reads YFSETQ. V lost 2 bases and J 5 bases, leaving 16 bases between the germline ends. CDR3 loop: CASSFIIAGRTGELFF. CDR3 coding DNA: TGCGCCAGCAGCTTTATCATCGCAGGGAGGACCGGGGAGCTGTTTTTT.

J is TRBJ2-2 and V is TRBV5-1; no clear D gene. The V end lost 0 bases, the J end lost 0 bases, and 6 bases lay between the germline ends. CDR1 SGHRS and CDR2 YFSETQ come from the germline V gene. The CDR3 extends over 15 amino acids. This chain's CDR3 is CASSLVYTNTGELFF. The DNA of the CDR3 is TGCGCCAGCAGCTTGGTATACACGAACACCGGGGAGCTGTTTTTT.

Written as DNA, the CDR3 is TGTGCCTGGAGCCCGGAGGGAAATCAGCCCCAGCATTTT. Translation gives CAWSPEGNQPQHF. J is TRBJ1-5 and V is TRBV30; no clear D gene. Germline values: CDR1 GTSNPN, CDR2 SVGIG (reference sequence). The CDR3 length is 13 residues. Trimming cost V 3 bases and J 4 bases, with 10 bases left between them.

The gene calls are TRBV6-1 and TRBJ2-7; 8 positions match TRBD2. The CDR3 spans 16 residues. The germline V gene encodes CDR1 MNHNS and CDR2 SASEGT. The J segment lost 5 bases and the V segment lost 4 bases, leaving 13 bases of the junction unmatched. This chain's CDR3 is CASSASPGLGFHEQYF. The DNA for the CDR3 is TGTGCCAGCAGTGCATCTCCGGGACTAGGGTTCCACGAGCAGTACTTC.

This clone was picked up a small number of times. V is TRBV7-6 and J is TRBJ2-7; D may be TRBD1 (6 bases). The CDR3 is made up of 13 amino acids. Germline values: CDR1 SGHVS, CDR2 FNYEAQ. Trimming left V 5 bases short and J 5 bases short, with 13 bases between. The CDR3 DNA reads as TGTGCCAGCAGCGTAAGCAGGGGCAACGAGCAGTACTTC. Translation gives CASSVSRGNEQYF.

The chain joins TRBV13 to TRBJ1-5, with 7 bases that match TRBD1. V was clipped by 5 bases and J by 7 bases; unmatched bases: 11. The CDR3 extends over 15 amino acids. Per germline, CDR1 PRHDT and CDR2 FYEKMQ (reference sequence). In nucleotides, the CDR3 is TGTGCCAGCAGCCGAGGCCCGGGACAGAGGCAGCCCCAGCATTTT. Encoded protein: CASSRGPGQRQPQHF.